This TCR beta chain was retrieved from a study of cytomegalovirus exposure and HLA in healthy donors. It was with 60 Vbeta and 13 Jbeta primers that the PCR ran. Sequencing used immunoSEQ multiplex PCR; TCRdb keeps in-frame clones, though not all of them. The sample carries fewer than 300,000 clones, 86% recorded once. CDR3 length: 18 residues. Germline trimming cut 0 bases from V and 0 bases from J; bases unmatched to any gene: 9. Per the germline V gene, CDR1 is SGHRS and CDR2 is YFSETQ. The rearrangement joins TRBV5-1 to TRBJ1-3, with 7 bases identical to TRBD1. Sequences were obtained from PBMCs. The TCR sequence derives from a middle-aged man in good health and CMV-seropositive. The CDR3 coding sequence is TGCGCCAGCAGCTTGGAAGGGACAGCCACGAGCTCTGGAAACACCATATATTTT. Its protein product is CASSLEGTATSSGNTIYF.